Sequencing of this TCR beta chain was carried out in a study of shared clonotypes between healthy human individuals. The repertoire was sequenced with immunoSEQ multiplex PCR; TCRdb's copy has only in-frame clones and lacks some. The sample shows 2 million to 2.5 million clones, approximately 93% of them seen only once. V shed 2 bases and J 9 bases; nucleotides not matched to a gene: 6. Looked up from germline, CDR1 is MNHEY and CDR2 is SVGAGI. The CDR3 totals 14 residues. Findings of the study overall: Across subsets, estimated richness was generally greater for naive than for memory populations.

Concerning this clone itself: Its antigen is not identified.

Sequenced input: naive CD4+ T cells from PBMCs. Specified subset: CD45RA+ positively selected. This TCR was recovered from a man between 18 and 35 years old in good health. Some clones in this sample may be carry-over from other donors' samples. The chain links TRBV6-5 to TRBJ2-1; 8 nucleotides agree with TRBD2. CDR3 protein: CASSYRREDSEQFF. In DNA, the CDR3 is TGTGCCAGCAGTTACCGGCGGGAGGATAGTGAGCAGTTCTTC.